This record looks at one TCR beta chain sequence and its context. Germline CDR1 SGHTA, CDR2 FQGNSA. Trimming removed 4 bases at V and 4 bases at J, with 13 bases between. This CDR3 region has 15 residues. The data were taken from a study of OX40 agonist ivuxolimab in advanced cancers. The repertoire was sequenced with immunoSEQ multiplex PCR; TCRdb's copy has only in-frame clones and lacks some. The sample holds approximately 70,000 clones; around 84% are singletons and the top ten take 0.83%. The rearrangement joins TRBV7-2 to TRBJ1-4; possible D gene TRBD1, 5 bases. The clonotype originates from an adult with an advanced solid tumor such as melanoma, head and neck, liver or kidney cancer. The sequenced sample was CD4+ or CD8+ T cells sorted from blood, obtained in a trial of the OX40 agonist ivuxolimab. This CDR3 is CASSSRQGLNEKLFF. The CDR3 coding sequence is TGTGCCAGCAGCTCACGCCAGGGACTTAATGAAAAACTGTTTTTT.